This T cell receptor beta chain comes out of a study of beta chain features in type 1 diabetes. Across the whole study: Cell yields, age and gender were similar between patients and healthy donors.

Overall study findings and caveats: Resolution of whether HLA type affects TCRB rearrangement was not achieved here. At VDJ recombination sites, type 1 diabetes patients had fewer insertions and more deleted nucleotides.

cDNA synthesis used the whole RNA isolate, giving expressed TCRB sequences. Here immunoSEQ multiplex PCR was the method, and the copy in TCRdb shows in-frame clones only, minus some. The data contain hundreds of thousands of clones, around 30% of them seen just once; the ten biggest clones take up 0.05% to 0.065%. On this clone itself: The antigen is not known.

The sample taken for sequencing was naive CD4+ T cells from blood. The receptor comes from a man aged 18 to 30 in good health.

This CDR3 reads CASSMPQPNEQFF. The CDR3 nucleotides read TGTGCCAGCAGCATGCCACAGCCGAATGAGCAGTTCTTC. V usage is TRBV14 and J usage is TRBJ2-1; D ambiguous. The CDR3 sequence is 13 residues long. The germline V gene encodes CDR1 SGHDN and CDR2 FVKESK. Trimming left V 5 bases short and J 7 bases short, with 12 bases between.